The 19 T cell receptor beta chains listed next were all sequenced from one sample in a study of cytomegalovirus exposure and HLA in healthy donors. Produced via immunoSEQ multiplex PCR; TCRdb's table is partial and in-frame only. The sample yields about 98,000 clones, around nine tenths seen once. Material for sequencing was PBMCs. These receptor sequences come from a woman aged 25 to 39 in good health and CMV-seronegative.

The V gene is TRBV19, the J gene TRBJ2-3; TRBD1 might be the D (6 bases). This CDR3 has 15 amino acids. The germline CDR1 and CDR2 sequences are LNHDA and SQIVND (reference sequence). Trimming took off 4 bases at V and 2 bases at J, with 13 bases between the two ends. The DNA of the CDR3 is TGTGCCAGTAGTAGAGGGGGTGGGACCACAGATACGCAGTATTTT. The encoded protein is CASSRGGGTTDTQYF.

The J gene is TRBJ1-2, the V gene TRBV5-4, with D maybe TRBD1 (5 bases). CDR1 SGHNT and CDR2 YYREEE come from the germline V gene (reference sequence). The CDR3 is 15 residues long. Trimming cost V 1 base and J 7 bases, with 17 bases left between them. The CDR3 nucleotides are TGTGCCAGCAGCTTGCCCAATACCGTAAGGGGTGGCTACACCTTC. Translating gives CASSLPNTVRGGYTF.

V and J are TRBV28 and TRBJ2-7, with TRBD1 as a possible D gene (7 bases). Germline-derived CDR1 and CDR2 are MDHEN and SYDVKM. CDR3 length equals 13 residues. With 3 bases removed from V and 6 bases from J, the gap between germline ends came to 12 bases. CDR3 in amino acids: CASSFRQGGEQYF. The CDR3 coding sequence is TGTGCCAGCAGTTTCCGGCAGGGGGGCGAGCAGTACTTC.

The chain carries TRBV19 and TRBJ1-1; unclear D gene. Germline V gene lookup returns CDR1 LNHDA and CDR2 SQIVND (reference sequence). CDR3 length: 13 amino acids. CDR3 bases: TGTGCAGCCGGCGGGAGGGCACCCCTAGAAGCTTTCTTT. Residues: CAAGGRAPLEAFF.

With respect to this clone: Other DNA sequences of this sample code for an identical CDR3. This sequence joins TRBV5-1 and TRBJ2-3, with 7 nucleotides matching TRBD1. The ends lost 4 bases at V and 4 bases at J; junction bases unmatched: 6. This CDR3 is 14 amino acids long. CDR1 and CDR2 (germline): SGHRS, YFSETQ. CDR3 sequence: CASSLRQGADTQYF. In nucleotides, the CDR3 is TGCGCCAGCAGCCTCCGACAGGGAGCAGATACGCAGTATTTT. The full variable domain, completed using reference TRBV5-1 and TRBJ2-3, is KAGVTQTPRYLIKTRGQQVTLSCSPISGHRSVSWYQQTPGQGLQFLFEYFSETQRNKGNFPGRFSGRQFSNSRSEMNVSTLELGDSALYLCASSLRQGADTQYFGPGTRLTVL.

V usage is TRBV4-1 and J usage is TRBJ1-1, with 8 bases matching TRBD1. Germline CDR1 and CDR2: MGHRA and YSYEKL. The CDR3 has 13 residues. V lost 4 bases, J lost 10 bases, and 8 bases stayed unmatched. The chain's CDR3 is CASSRTQGAGAFF. In nucleotides, the CDR3 is TGCGCCAGCAGCCGCACCCAGGGGGCTGGAGCTTTCTTT.

The genes are TRBV9 and TRBJ1-2; 11 nucleotides match TRBD1. The CDR3 sequence is 17 residues long. Germline lookup yields CDR1 SGDLS and CDR2 YYNGEE. The V segment lost 4 bases and the J segment 5 bases; nucleotides outside the gene matches: 13. In nucleotides, the CDR3 is TGTGCCAGCAGCTTGGTATCGGGACAGGGGGAACGGTATGGCTACACCTTC. The encoded protein is CASSLVSGQGERYGYTF.

A word on this clone: This sample also contains other DNA sequences that code for the same CDR3. The chain combines TRBV20-1 with TRBJ1-4, with a possible D match to TRBD1 (6 bases). Germline V gene sequence: CDR1 DFQATT, CDR2 SNEGSKA (reference sequence). CDR3 size: 11 residues. Trimming removed 3 bases at V and 7 bases at J, with 6 bases between. The CDR3 DNA follows: TGCAGTGCTAGCAGGGGTGAAAAACTGTTTTTT. Translating it yields CSASRGEKLFF.

The genes are TRBV11-2 and TRBJ2-7, with D tentatively TRBD1 (5 bases). V was shortened by 1 base and J by 0 bases, with 7 bases between the two germline ends. CDR1 is SGHAT and CDR2 is FQNNGV in the germline V gene. CDR3 length: 14 amino acids. CDR3 bases: TGTGCCAGCAGCTTAGGTGGGGCCTCCTACGAGCAGTACTTC. It codes for CASSLGGASYEQYF.

The chain combines TRBV27 with TRBJ1-2; 8 bases map to TRBD1. Looked up from germline, CDR1 is MNHEY and CDR2 is SMNVEV (reference sequence). The ends lost 2 bases at V and 6 bases at J; junction bases unmatched: 14. The CDR3 runs 17 residues. CDR3 bases: TGTGCCAGCAGTTTACAGGGGGCCCAGACCTTATATGATGGCTACACCTTC. This sequence encodes CASSLQGAQTLYDGYTF.

The chain has TRBV5-1 and TRBJ1-1; the D gene is possibly TRBD1 (6 bases). Germline CDR1 and CDR2: SGHRS and YFSETQ. This CDR3 comprises 15 residues. V dropped 2 bases and J dropped 5 bases, with 16 bases sitting between them. DNA of the CDR3: TGCGCCAGCAGCTTATATACAGGGTATCGGACTGAAGCTTTCTTT. Protein product: CASSLYTGYRTEAFF.

The J gene is TRBJ2-2, the V gene TRBV7-3, with 8 bases matching TRBD1. The CDR3 consists of 16 residues. CDR1 is SGHTA, CDR2 FQGTGA, per germline. Trimming took 1 base from V and 5 from J; bases not matched to a gene: 6. CDR3 loop: CASSLIDRGGTGELFF. The CDR3 bases are TGTGCCAGCAGCTTAATCGACAGGGGCGGGACCGGGGAGCTGTTTTTT.

The V gene is TRBV7-8, the J gene TRBJ2-1, with D perhaps TRBD2 (6 bases). Germline V gene lookup returns CDR1 SGHVS and CDR2 FQNEAQ. This CDR3 has 15 residues. V lost 5 bases to trimming and J lost 4 bases, with 15 bases between them. CDR3 nucleotide sequence: TGTGCCAGCAGCCCTACCCGCGGAGGGTACAATGAGCAGTTCTTC. Translation: CASSPTRGGYNEQFF. Looking up the rest from reference TRBV7-8 and TRBJ2-1 gives the full variable domain: GAGVSQSPRYKVAKRGQDVALRCDPISGHVSLFWYQQALGQGPEFLTYFQNEAQLDKSGLPSDRFFAERPEGSVSTLKIQRTQQEDSAVYLCASSPTRGGYNEQFFGPGTRLTVL.

This clone was seen only a few times. The genes are TRBV9 and TRBJ1-3; D possibly corresponds to TRBD1 (6 bases). Germline CDR1 SGDLS, CDR2 YYNGEE. The CDR3 has 15 amino acids. V lost 3 bases and J lost 4, with 14 bases in between. The CDR3 coding sequence is TGTGCCAGCAGCGCGGGGACATTAGGAGGAAACACCATATATTTT. It encodes CASSAGTLGGNTIYF.

This chain uses TRBV5-1 with TRBJ2-3, with D possibly matching TRBD1 (5 bases). The CDR3 totals 15 residues. V dropped 0 bases and J dropped 4 bases, with 12 bases sitting between them. Germline values: CDR1 SGHRS, CDR2 YFSETQ. CDR3 protein: CASSLGGYRPDTQYF. CDR3 in DNA: TGCGCCAGCAGCTTGGGTGGCTACAGGCCAGATACGCAGTATTTT.

The chain links TRBV11-1 to TRBJ2-3, with 7 bases lining up with TRBD2. The CDR3 extends over 16 amino acids. Germline V CDR1 and CDR2: SGHAT, FQDESV (reference sequence). V lost 2 bases to trimming and J lost 3 bases; unmatched junction nucleotides: 8. CDR3 DNA sequence: TGTGCCAGCAGCTTACTCGGGGCGCGGGGGACAGATACGCAGTATTTT. Translation gives CASSLLGARGTDTQYF.

The chain combines TRBV10-3 with TRBJ2-6; maybe TRBD2 (5 bases). The CDR3 sequence is 15 residues long. Trimming cost V 4 bases and J 2 bases, with 9 bases left between them. The germline CDR1 and CDR2 sequences are ENHRY and SYGVKD. Here the CDR3 DNA reads TGTGCCATCAGTGGTTTGGGAGCTGGGGCCAACGTCCTGACTTTC. It specifies CAISGLGAGANVLTF.

The chain joins TRBV7-9 to TRBJ1-2; D may be TRBD1 (5 bases). V shed 2 bases and J shed 8 bases, with 12 bases lying between them. This CDR3 region has 13 residues. Germline loops: CDR1 SEHNR, CDR2 FQNEAQ (reference sequence). CDR3 sequence (DNA): TGTGCCAGCAGCTTAAGGGGAAGAGAGGGCTACACCTTC. Translation: CASSLRGREGYTF. The full variable domain, rest sourced from reference TRBV7-9 and TRBJ1-2, is DTGVSQNPRHKITKRGQNVTFRCDPISEHNRLYWYRQTLGQGPEFLTYFQNEAQLEKSRLLSDRFSAERPKGSFSTLEIQRTEQGDSAMYLCASSLRGREGYTFGSGTRLTVV.

This chain connects TRBV7-8 to TRBJ1-3; D not certain. Germline V gene sequence: CDR1 SGHVS, CDR2 FQNEAQ. This CDR3 contains 17 residues. Between the trimmed V and J ends, which lost 10 bases and 0 bases, there was a span of 22 bases. The CDR3, as DNA: TGTGCCACCAGAGGGTCCAGCAAGGGAGACTCTGGAAACACCATATATTTT. Translation: CATRGSSKGDSGNTIYF.